The 29 T cell receptor beta chains below all came from one sample that was sequenced in a study of low-dose radiotherapy and immunotherapy resistance in tumors. TRAV- and TRBV-specific primers primed first-strand cDNA, covering alpha and beta chains. With a constant-region primer and a V-primer adapter, TCRs were subjected to 20 PCR cycles of amplification. In TCRdb, the reads were re-called with MiXCR into one record per CDR3 protein. Among 40,000 or so distinct CDR3 sequences listed, around 20% were seen once. As for time point: after trial treatment. Documented treatment: LDRT plus nivolumab, ipilimumab, low-dose cyclophosphamide and aspirin (RACIN trial). The sample was PBMCs, taken after low-dose radiotherapy plus immunotherapy. These receptors were collected from a female donor with ovarian cancer.

This clonotype was seen many times. The rearrangement joins TRBV7-3 to TRBJ2-1; D not certain. The CDR3 has 14 residues. V lost 5 bases, J lost 5 bases, and 13 bases lay in between. Germline assignment: CDR1 SGHTA and CDR2 FQGTGA. CDR3 coding DNA: TGTGCCAGCAGCATCGACCCGGGCGACAATGAGCAGTTCTTC. Amino acids: CASSIDPGDNEQFF. Drawing the rest from reference TRBV7-3 and TRBJ2-1, the complete variable domain is GAGVSQTPSNKVTEKGKYVELRCDPISGHTALYWYRQSLGQGPEFLIYFQGTGAADDSGLPNDRFFAVRPEGSVSTLKIQRTERGDSAVYLCASSIDPGDNEQFFGPGTRLTVL.

Points on this clonotype: This likely reflects a read error, since a far larger clone is one base away. The chain carries TRBV11-2 and TRBJ2-7; D may be TRBD1 (5 bases). Trimming left V 4 bases short and J 6 bases short, with 13 bases between. This CDR3 spans 13 amino acids. Germline loops: CDR1 SGHAT, CDR2 FQNNGV. The DNA for the CDR3 is TGTGCCAGCAGCTCGACAGTGGTCCCCGAGCAGTACTTC. It specifies CASSSTVVPEQYF.

This clonotype was recorded at least ten times. Germline is not matched at one junction end, which may reflect a read error. This chain connects TRBV6-5 to TRBJ1-2, with 10 positions matching TRBD1. The CDR3 has 15 residues. CDR1 and CDR2 from the germline V gene are MNHEY and SVGAGI. CDR3 protein: CASRGQDRGNSGYTF. The DNA for the CDR3 is TGTGCCAGCAGGGGACAGGACAGGGGGAACTCTGGCTACACCTTC.

This clonotype was seen repeatedly, ten times or more. V and J are TRBV29-1 and TRBJ2-5, with D tentatively TRBD1 (7 bases). This CDR3 is 13 amino acids long. Trimming cost V 4 bases and J 5 bases, with 14 bases left between them. Germline V lookup: CDR1 SQVTM, CDR2 ANQGSEA. CDR3 in DNA: TGCAGCGTTGGGAGGGGGCTCGAGGAGACCCAGTACTTC. Encoded protein: CSVGRGLEETQYF.

Of note for this clonotype: A far bigger clonotype differs at one base, so this is likely a read error. The CDR3 sequence: CSASTGPQGIQYF. CDR3 nucleotides: TGCAGCGCCTCTACAGGGCCTCAGGGCATTCAGTACTTC. The rearrangement uses TRBV7-2 and TRBJ2-4, with D possibly being TRBD1 (6 bases). The CDR3 length is 13 residues. CDR1 and CDR2 from the germline V gene are SGHTA and FQGNSA.

This clonotype is categorized as medium-sized. The chain employs TRBV5-6 and TRBJ2-7, with D possibly matching TRBD1 (6 bases). The germline CDR1 and CDR2 sequences are SGHDT and YYEEEE. Between the trimmed V and J ends, which lost 2 bases and 0 bases, there was a span of 12 bases. CDR3 length: 15 amino acids. Written as DNA, the CDR3 is TGTGCCAGCAGCTTCCAGGGGCGAAGCTCCTACGAGCAGTACTTC. Translated: CASSFQGRSSYEQYF.

This clonotype was recorded many times. The chain joins TRBV29-1 to TRBJ2-2; D possibly corresponds to TRBD2 (6 bases). Germline values: CDR1 SQVTM, CDR2 ANQGSEA. The CDR3 is 13 amino acids. Between the trimmed V and J ends, which lost 5 bases and 5 bases, there was a span of 12 bases. CDR3 residues: CSVLLRGTGELFF. CDR3 coding DNA: TGCAGCGTTCTCTTGCGGGGTACCGGGGAGCTGTTTTTT.

The sample holds many counts of this clonotype. This sequence joins TRBV20-1 and TRBJ2-5; maybe TRBD2 (6 bases). V was cut by 5 bases and J by 1 base, with 14 bases left in between. Germline CDR1 DFQATT, CDR2 SNEGSKA (reference sequence). The CDR3 has 14 amino acids. In nucleotides, the CDR3 is TGCAGTGCTCGACCCGGTAGCGGCCAAGAGACCCAGTACTTC. This translates into CSARPGSGQETQYF.

A few counts support this clonotype. The chain combines TRBV6-5 with TRBJ2-1; D possibly corresponds to TRBD2 (5 bases). Germline lookup yields CDR1 MNHEY and CDR2 SVGAGI. This CDR3 comprises 12 residues. V lost 5 bases, J lost 10 bases, and 12 bases lay in between. The DNA of the CDR3 is TGTGCCAGCAGTGGCTCGGCTAGCGAGCAGTTCTTC. Encoded protein: CASSGSASEQFF.

This clonotype was observed a few times. The genes are TRBV3-1 and TRBJ2-7; tentatively, D is TRBD2 (5 bases). The CDR3 is made up of 14 amino acids. The V gene lost 1 base and the J gene lost 4 bases, with 11 bases spanning the gap. The germline V gene has CDR1 LGHDT and CDR2 YNNKEL (reference sequence). The chain's CDR3 is CASSQGGVMYEQYF. The CDR3 DNA sequence: TGTGCCAGCAGCCAAGGGGGAGTCATGTACGAGCAGTACTTC.

In this sample, this clonotype turned up many times. The V and J genes are TRBV30 and TRBJ1-4; D ambiguous. This CDR3 spans 14 amino acids. Deletions cut 0 bases from V and 7 bases from J, with 12 bases between. Germline loops: CDR1 GTSNPN, CDR2 SVGIG (reference sequence). Here the CDR3 reads CAWSVLGFPEKLFF. The DNA of the CDR3 is TGTGCCTGGAGTGTACTGGGGTTCCCTGAAAAACTGTTTTTT. Using reference TRBV30 and TRBJ1-4 for the parts outside the CDR3, the full variable domain is SQTIHQWPATLVQPVGSPLSLECTVEGTSNPNLYWYRQAAGRGLQLLFYSVGIGQISSEVPQNLSASRPQDRQFILSSKKLLLSDSGFYLCAWSVLGFPEKLFFGSGTQLSVL.

This clonotype was recorded many times. The chain has TRBV20-1 and TRBJ1-1; D not resolved. The CDR3 length is 13 residues. Germline assignment: CDR1 DFQATT and CDR2 SNEGSKA (reference sequence). V was clipped by 6 bases and J by 0 bases, with 11 bases between them. The CDR3 here is CSANSYLNTEAFF. The CDR3 region has the DNA TGCAGTGCGAACAGTTATTTGAACACTGAAGCTTTCTTT.

The sample holds many counts of this clonotype. The chain uses TRBV28 and TRBJ1-1; no clear D gene. The germline gives CDR1 MDHEN, CDR2 SYDVKM. V lost 2 bases and J lost 8, with 9 bases in between. CDR3 size: 12 residues. The CDR3 DNA sequence: TGTGCCAGCAGTTTAAATACAGTAGAAGCTTTCTTT. Translating gives CASSLNTVEAFF.

CDR3 in DNA: TGCAGTGCTAGAGATCGGGGAGGGAGGGCACGGAATGAGCAGTTCTTC. Amino acid sequence: CSARDRGGRARNEQFF. The chain joins TRBV20-1 to TRBJ2-1; 7 positions agree with TRBD2. There are 16 residues in the CDR3. The germline gives CDR1 DFQATT, CDR2 SNEGSKA (reference sequence). The V and J ends lost 0 bases and 7 bases, in that order; junction bases with no gene match: 12.

This clonotype was detected ten times or more. The CDR3 reads CASSLVSTYEQYF. CDR3 coding DNA: TGTGCCAGCAGCTTAGTCAGCACCTACGAGCAGTACTTC. V gene TRBV7-8 combines with J gene TRBJ2-7; D gene unclear. Germline CDR1 SGHVS, CDR2 FQNEAQ. Trimming took 1 base from V and 2 from J, leaving 6 bases between them. CDR3 length: 13 amino acids.

The chain combines TRBV6-1 with TRBJ2-7; a possible D gene is TRBD2 (5 bases). Germline V gives CDR1 MNHNS, CDR2 SASEGT. Trimming stripped 5 bases from V and 7 bases from J, with 15 bases between. The CDR3 totals 13 residues. The CDR3 DNA follows: TGTGCCAGCAGTCCTGGACTGGCCTCTGAGCAGTACTTC. This translates into CASSPGLASEQYF.

This clonotype was seen many times. This chain uses TRBV29-1 with TRBJ1-1, with D possibly TRBD1 on 5 matching bases. CDR1 is SQVTM and CDR2 is ANQGSEA in the germline V gene. Trimming stripped 6 bases from V and 11 bases from J, with 13 bases between. There are 10 residues in the CDR3. CDR3 loop: CSVDTPVAFF. The CDR3 DNA follows: TGCAGCGTGGACACACCGGTGGCTTTCTTT.

This clonotype occurred many times. This rearrangement joins TRBV19 to TRBJ2-7; 9 nucleotides line up with TRBD1. The CDR3 extends over 11 amino acids. Germline V gives CDR1 LNHDA, CDR2 SQIVND (reference sequence). Unmatched junction bases numbered 5, after V lost 4 bases and J lost 13 bases. In DNA, the CDR3 is TGTGCCAGTAGTACCGGGACAGGGTTTTACTTC. This codes for CASSTGTGFYF.

This clonotype showed up just a few times. CDR3 in DNA: TGTGCCAGTAGCCCTGGGACTAGCGGGGGCTCATTCACAGATACGCAGTATTTT. Translating gives CASSPGTSGGSFTDTQYF. This chain links TRBV19 with TRBJ2-3, with 14 bases aligning to TRBD2. V shed 6 bases and J 2 bases; nucleotides not matched to a gene: 10. CDR1 and CDR2 (germline): LNHDA, SQIVND (reference sequence). The CDR3 is 18 residues long.

This clonotype was found many times. Relative to the germline gene, one junction end is altered; a read error may explain this. CDR3 nucleotides: TGTGCCAGCACTTTACGGGACAGGGCCACAGATACGCAGTATTTT. Translating gives CASTLRDRATDTQYF. The chain carries TRBV12-3 or TRBV12-4 and TRBJ2-3, with TRBD1 identical over 9 bases. The CDR3 totals 15 residues.

This clonotype appeared many times. This rearrangement joins TRBV7-2 to TRBJ2-1, with no clear D. This CDR3 spans 14 amino acids. V gave up 4 bases and J gave up 6 bases, with 13 bases separating them. CDR1 is SGHTA, CDR2 FQGNSA, per germline. The CDR3 nucleotides are TGTGCCAGCAGCTCGAGACACGACGGCAATGAGCAGTTCTTC. This gives the protein CASSSRHDGNEQFF. The complete variable domain, with remaining parts taken from reference TRBV7-2 and TRBJ2-1, reads GAGVSQSPSNKVTEKGKDVELRCDPISGHTALYWYRQSLGQGLEFLIYFQGNSAPDKSGLPSDRFSAERTGGSVSTLTIQRTQQEDSAVYLCASSSRHDGNEQFFGPGTRLTVL.

This clonotype was counted at least ten times. The chain combines TRBV5-1 with TRBJ2-3; 8 bases map to TRBD2. V shed 5 bases, J shed 0 bases, and the junction held 8 bases outside the gene matches. This CDR3 contains 16 residues. Germline CDR1 and CDR2: SGHRS and YFSETQ. CDR3 sequence: CASRAGAGGSTDTQYF. The CDR3 DNA reads TGCGCCAGCAGGGCGGGTGCGGGGGGAAGCACAGATACGCAGTATTTT.

The chain combines TRBV24-1 with TRBJ2-7; the D gene is possibly TRBD1 (5 bases). The ends were cut back, 3 bases at V and 0 bases at J, with 8 bases in the middle. The CDR3 is 14 residues long. CDR1 and CDR2 from the germline V gene are KGHDR and SFDVKD. The CDR3 loop is CATSDRQSSYEQYF. DNA for the CDR3: TGTGCCACCAGTGATAGACAGAGCTCCTACGAGCAGTACTTC.

In this sample, this clonotype is medium-sized. V gene TRBV25-1 combines with J gene TRBJ1-1; D possibly corresponds to TRBD1 (6 bases). Germline V gene sequence: CDR1 MGHDK, CDR2 SYGVNS. V was shortened by 6 bases and J by 4 bases, with 15 bases between the two germline ends. The CDR3 runs to 14 residues. The CDR3 DNA reads TGTGCCAGCAGGCTAGGGGGTGGTGGCACTGAAGCTTTCTTT. This gives the protein CASRLGGGGTEAFF.

This clonotype was recorded at least ten times. This chain uses TRBV5-1 with TRBJ1-5, with D hard to call. Germline CDR1 SGHRS, CDR2 YFSETQ. Trimming removed 4 bases from V and 1 base from J, with 12 bases in between. The CDR3 has 15 residues. CDR3 sequence: CASSPGEGSNQPQHF. CDR3 DNA: TGCGCCAGCAGCCCCGGGGAAGGAAGCAATCAGCCCCAGCATTTT.

This clonotype showed up many times. The chain links TRBV5-1 to TRBJ2-1; D possibly corresponds to TRBD2 (5 bases). The CDR3 is 15 amino acids. With 0 bases removed from V and 7 bases from J, the gap between germline ends came to 14 bases. Germline V lookup: CDR1 SGHRS, CDR2 YFSETQ. The CDR3 bases are TGCGCCAGCAGCTTGGTCGGGGATCACCAGAATGAGCAGTTCTTC. Its translation is CASSLVGDHQNEQFF.

This clonotype showed up just a few times. This chain connects TRBV2 to TRBJ1-2; no clear D. Trimming shortened V by 6 bases and J by 3 bases, and 14 bases separated the two germline ends. Germline CDR1 is SNHLY and CDR2 is FYNNEI. The CDR3 contains 14 residues. CDR3 nucleotide sequence: TGTGCCAGCAGCAAAGCCTCCGCCGACTATGGCTACACCTTC. The encoded protein is CASSKASADYGYTF.

This clonotype was observed at least ten times. The V gene is TRBV5-4, the J gene TRBJ2-5; 9 positions agree with TRBD1. V dropped 5 bases and J dropped 2; count of bases not matched to a gene: 10. CDR1 is SGHNT, CDR2 YYREEE, per germline (reference sequence). The CDR3 extends over 16 amino acids. The CDR3 is CASSPGTGIGQETQYF. The CDR3 DNA sequence: TGTGCCAGCAGTCCTGGGACAGGGATTGGGCAAGAGACCCAGTACTTC.

The V gene is TRBV6-5, the J gene TRBJ1-6; 9 positions match TRBD1. Germline V gene lookup returns CDR1 MNHEY and CDR2 SVGAGI. Trimming at V came to 0 bases and at J to 6 bases, leaving 3 bases not matched to a gene. The CDR3 loop spans 16 amino acids. The CDR3 nucleotides read TGTGCCAGCAGTTACTCCGGGACAGGGTTTAATTCACCCCTCCACTTT. Translated, it gives CASSYSGTGFNSPLHF.